This TCR beta chain was found in a study of blood T cell repertoires in COVID-19. Study-level information: Samples of COVID-19 (acute and convalescent) were obtained from the United States, Italy and Spain. In each case, the material was cDNA or gDNA derived from T cells, B-cell-depleted T cells, or PBMCs.

As handled by the study authors: Reference gene primers were amplified, and this amplification served to estimate nucleated cell counts. The assay was immunoSEQ multiplex PCR, and TCRdb's table has in-frame clones only and misses some. For V, J and clone size, that table is used; D and trimming come from the DNA. The table records about 58,000 clones, nearly 90% of them present only once. Germline lookup yields CDR1 SEHNR and CDR2 FQNEAQ (reference sequence). This CDR3 region has 14 residues. Trimming took 10 bases from V and 3 from J; bases not matched to a gene: 8. The sequence derives from a man aged 55-75 years with active COVID-19. The chain links TRBV7-9 to TRBJ2-3; 9 bases are a match to TRBD1. Sequenced material: peripheral blood. For the CDR3, the DNA is TGTGCCACGAGTGGGACAGGGTCGACAGATACGCAGTATTTT. Protein sequence: CATSGTGSTDTQYF. Full variable domain (missing parts from reference TRBV7-9 and TRBJ2-3): DTGVSQNPRHKITKRGQNVTFRCDPISEHNRLYWYRQTLGQGPEFLTYFQNEAQLEKSRLLSDRFSAERPKGSFSTLEIQRTEQGDSAMYLCATSGTGSTDTQYFGPGTRLTVL.